This TCR beta chain appears in the sequencing data of a study of blood T cell repertoires in COVID-19. Clones were sequenced by immunoSEQ multiplex PCR, and TCRdb holds only the in-frame ones, with some missing. Among some 170,000 clones listed, 82% were seen once. This CDR3 has 14 amino acids. Germline loops: CDR1 SGHTA, CDR2 FQGNSA. V lost 5 bases to trimming and J lost 7 bases, with 15 bases between them. The clonotype was recovered from an older woman with acute or convalescent COVID-19. The sequencing input was peripheral blood. This chain connects TRBV7-2 to TRBJ1-5; no clear D gene. CDR3 in amino acids: CASSPQVEGQPQHF. The CDR3 nucleotides are TGTGCCAGCAGCCCCCAGGTTGAGGGCCAGCCCCAGCATTTT.